This record concerns one T cell receptor (beta chain) sequence. The protocol was immunoSEQ multiplex PCR, while the TCRdb copy is restricted to in-frame clones and leaves out a portion. The table includes tens of thousands of clones, 93% detected once. The V segment lost 4 bases and the J segment 0 bases; nucleotides outside the gene matches: 7. Germline CDR1 is SGHAT and CDR2 is FQDESV (reference sequence). This CDR3 spans 16 amino acids. This sample is part of a study of T cell changes during pregnancy in multiple sclerosis. The material was peripheral blood, obtained after pregnancy. The chain couples TRBV11-1 to TRBJ2-7; 9 bases fit TRBD1. The TCR sequence derives from a female donor with multiple sclerosis, enrolled in a pregnancy study. The DNA of the CDR3 is TGTGCCAGCAGCTATACCGGGACAGGGATCTCCTACGAGCAGTACTTC. This sequence encodes CASSYTGTGISYEQYF. Filled out from reference TRBV11-1 and TRBJ2-7, the complete variable domain reads EAEVAQSPRYKITEKSQAVAFWCDPISGHATLYWYRQILGQGPELLVQFQDESVVDDSQLPKDRFSAERLKGVDSTLKIQPAELGDSAMYLCASSYTGTGISYEQYFGPGTRLTVT.